This T cell receptor beta chain was captured in a study of blood T cells in healthy people across ages. For the second PCR, which ran for about 6 to 12 cycles, a sample-barcoded 5' primer and a J-beta primer mix were used. Carrying 12 random nucleotides, a template-switch adaptor labeled each individual cDNA molecule. In TCRdb, the 5' RACE reads were re-called with MiXCR into one record per CDR3 protein. Counted here are 1.5 million to 2 million distinct CDR3 sequences, over 25% occurring once; the ten biggest clones make up roughly 8.2%. V lost 4 bases, J lost 13 bases, and 17 bases stayed unmatched. Germline CDR1 is SQVTM and CDR2 is ANQGSEA. CDR3 length: 15 residues. Study-level results: The percentage of naive T cells correlated strongly with TCR beta diversity.

Of note for this clonotype: The target antigen is unknown.

Caucasian, healthy and from Russia, the donors were aged between about 6 and 90. The rearrangement uses TRBV29-1 and TRBJ2-5; 11 bases are shared with TRBD2. This TCR came from a woman aged 25 to 39 in good health. Sequenced material: blood. The CDR3 DNA reads as TGCAGCGTTGCCGAGACTAGCGGGGCTGATGGGCGCCGGTACTTC. The encoded protein is CSVAETSGADGRRYF. Full variable domain (outside the CDR3, taken from reference TRBV29-1 and TRBJ2-5): SAVISQKPSRDICQRGTSLTIQCQVDSQVTMMFWYRQQPGQSLTLIATANQGSEATYESGFVIDKFPISRPNLTFSTLTVSNMSPEDSSIYLCSVAETSGADGRRYFGPGTRLLVL.